This T cell receptor beta chain was identified during a study of graft-versus-host responses after intestinal transplantation. Background on the study: Each recipient received anti-thymocyte globulin induction, then tacrolimus and steroids for roughly 3 years. Whole-study results and caveats: Recipient bone marrow held GvH clones, some seen earlier in ileum or blood.

Generated by immunoSEQ multiplex PCR, the TCRdb table keeps only in-frame clones and is missing some. The sample includes roughly 40,000 clones, over 75% of them seen just once. For this clone: Its antigen is not identified.

The CDR3 has 13 residues. Germline CDR1 is SGHTA and CDR2 is FQGNSA. V lost 1 base and J lost 2, with 4 bases in between. This TCR was sampled from a human patient who received an intestinal transplant, so some T cells may come from the graft donor. The rearrangement joins TRBV7-2 to TRBJ2-3; D is ambiguous. The starting material was PBMCs, obtained 524 days after transplant. The CDR3 DNA follows: TGTGCCAGCAGCTTAGGATACACAGATACGCAGTATTTT. It yields the protein CASSLGYTDTQYF. The complete variable domain, with remaining parts taken from reference TRBV7-2 and TRBJ2-3, reads GAGVSQSPSNKVTEKGKDVELRCDPISGHTALYWYRQSLGQGLEFLIYFQGNSAPDKSGLPSDRFSAERTGGSVSTLTIQRTQQEDSAVYLCASSLGYTDTQYFGPGTRLTVL.